This TCR beta chain stems from a study of T cell changes during pregnancy in multiple sclerosis. Sequencing was performed with immunoSEQ multiplex PCR; in TCRdb, only in-frame clones are kept and a portion is missing. The table includes just under 65,000 clones, roughly 89% detected once. V trimming: 3 bases; J trimming: 2 bases; junction bases outside the gene matches: 5. The CDR3 covers 15 residues. Germline CDR1 reads SGDLS; CDR2 reads YYNGEE. The chain carries TRBV9 and TRBJ2-3; 8 positions match TRBD1. The material was peripheral blood, obtained after pregnancy. This TCR was sampled from a female donor in good health, enrolled as a control in a pregnancy study. The CDR3 nucleotides read TGTGCCAGCAGCGCACAGGGGGTGGCCACAGATACGCAGTATTTT. Its translation: CASSAQGVATDTQYF.